Shown below are 4 T cell receptor beta chains from a single sample sequenced in a study of blood T cell repertoires in COVID-19. The data were produced by immunoSEQ multiplex PCR, yet TCRdb's version contains in-frame clones alone and is incomplete. This sample has fewer than 300,000 clones, with 88% found just once. The sequenced sample consisted of peripheral blood. The receptors were gathered from a middle-aged woman who had recovered from COVID-19.

The V and J genes are TRBV7-2 and TRBJ1-2; D not resolved. The germline V gene encodes CDR1 SGHTA and CDR2 FQGNSA. V lost 6 bases, J lost 3 bases, and 23 bases lay in between. CDR3 length: 17 amino acids. CDR3 loop: CASRSQPGRGRYYGYTF. The CDR3 bases are TGTGCCAGCAGGTCGCAACCGGGCCGAGGGAGGTACTATGGCTACACCTTC. Full variable domain (missing parts from reference TRBV7-2 and TRBJ1-2): GAGVSQSPSNKVTEKGKDVELRCDPISGHTALYWYRQSLGQGLEFLIYFQGNSAPDKSGLPSDRFSAERTGGSVSTLTIQRTQQEDSAVYLCASRSQPGRGRYYGYTFGSGTRLTVV.

The rearrangement links TRBV6-5 to TRBJ1-5; D is perhaps TRBD1 (6 bases). Looked up from germline, CDR1 is MNHEY and CDR2 is SVGAGI. V lost 5 bases to trimming and J lost 3 bases, with 14 bases between them. The length of the CDR3 is 15 residues. CDR3 bases: TGTGCCAGCAGTCCACAGGGCACCTACAATCAGCCCCAGCATTTT. As protein: CASSPQGTYNQPQHF.

The genes are TRBV3-1 (or the pseudogene TRBV3-2) and TRBJ2-6; TRBD1 agrees at 8 bases. The germline CDR1 and CDR2 sequences are LGHDT and YNNKEL (reference sequence). The CDR3 consists of 18 residues. The J segment lost 3 bases and the V segment lost 4 bases, leaving 11 bases of the junction unmatched. The DNA for the CDR3 is TGTGCCAGCAGCCCCACTGGGGCAGGGGGCCTTGGGGCCAACGTCCTGACTTTC. The encoded protein is CASSPTGAGGLGANVLTF.

This clone was picked up one time. The chain links TRBV7-9 to TRBJ1-1; 9 bases are a match to TRBD1. V was clipped by 5 bases and J by 3 bases; unmatched bases: 10. This CDR3 is built from 16 residues. CDR1 and CDR2 (germline): SEHNR, FQNEAQ (reference sequence). The CDR3 spells CASSPKQGARYTEAFF. The DNA of the CDR3 is TGTGCCAGCAGCCCCAAACAGGGGGCGCGTTACACTGAAGCTTTCTTT.